This T cell receptor beta chain came from a study of blood T cell repertoires in COVID-19. Study-level background: Samples taken during acute and convalescent COVID-19 were collected in the United States, Italy and Spain.

Produced via immunoSEQ multiplex PCR; TCRdb's table is partial and in-frame only. The sample lists just under 40,000 clones; about 87% were seen once. Sample: peripheral blood. The source is a man aged 45-65 years with active or convalescent COVID-19.

CDR3 protein: CASSPWTGDYNEQFF. The CDR3 DNA is TGTGCCAGCAGCCCGTGGACAGGAGATTACAATGAGCAGTTCTTC. This chain joins TRBV3-1 (or the pseudogene TRBV3-2) and TRBJ2-1, with 7 bases that match TRBD1. V was clipped by 4 bases and J by 4 bases; unmatched bases: 7. Germline V gene sequence: CDR1 LGHDT, CDR2 YNNKEL (reference sequence). This CDR3 has 15 residues.